Shown below are 27 T cell receptor beta chains from a single sample sequenced in a study of cytotoxic CD8 clonotypes in ibrutinib-treated CLL. Using immunoSEQ multiplex PCR, the repertoire was profiled, and TCRdb retains in-frame clones only, with some absent. The sample has fewer than 50,000 clones; 65% are singletons. Sequenced here: PBMCs, sampled after 24 months of ibrutinib treatment. The receptors were gathered from a human donor with chronic lymphocytic leukemia.

This CDR3 reads CASSPGQGTWETQYF. Written as DNA, the CDR3 is TGTGCCAGCAGCCCCGGACAGGGAACGTGGGAGACCCAGTACTTC. The chain employs TRBV7-2 and TRBJ2-5; 8 bases agree with TRBD1. CDR1 is SGHTA and CDR2 is FQGNSA in the germline V gene. Trimming took 5 bases from V and 5 from J; bases not matched to a gene: 10. CDR3 length: 15 amino acids.

This rearrangement joins TRBV30 to TRBJ1-1; weak D call: TRBD1 (6 bases). Germline V gives CDR1 GTSNPN, CDR2 SVGIG (reference sequence). This CDR3 region has 16 residues. V dropped 0 bases and J dropped 2 bases, with 16 bases sitting between them. CDR3 amino acids: CAWSVGGASPNTEAFF. The DNA for the CDR3 is TGTGCCTGGAGTGTAGGGGGGGCGTCCCCAAACACTGAAGCTTTCTTT.

The rearrangement joins TRBV25-1 to TRBJ2-1; 12 positions match TRBD2. The ends lost 6 bases at V and 7 bases at J; junction bases unmatched: 4. In germline, CDR1 is MGHDK, CDR2 SYGVNS. CDR3 length: 14 residues. The CDR3 loop is CASRTSGSKNEQFF. In nucleotides, the CDR3 is TGTGCCAGCAGGACTAGCGGGAGTAAAAATGAGCAGTTCTTC.

The chain couples TRBV9 to TRBJ2-1; D might be TRBD1 or TRBD2, each matching 5 bases. Germline CDR1 reads SGDLS; CDR2 reads YYNGEE. The CDR3 has 14 amino acids. The V gene lost 2 bases and the J gene lost 8 bases, with 14 bases spanning the gap. The CDR3 loop reads CASSVWGLGDEQFF. The CDR3 DNA follows: TGTGCCAGCAGCGTCTGGGGGTTGGGGGATGAGCAGTTCTTC.

This clone has more than one count but fewer than ten. The rearrangement links TRBV11-2 to TRBJ1-1; the D gene is possibly TRBD1 (5 bases). Germline V lookup: CDR1 SGHAT, CDR2 FQNNGV. Trimming cost V 4 bases and J 10 bases, with 13 bases left between them. This CDR3 spans 12 amino acids. CDR3 amino acids: CASSSGFTRAFF. The CDR3 DNA sequence: TGTGCCAGCAGCTCAGGGTTTACGCGAGCTTTCTTT. The variable domain in full, completed from reference TRBV11-2 and TRBJ1-1, reads EAGVAQSPRYKIIEKRQSVAFWCNPISGHATLYWYQQILGQGPKLLIQFQNNGVVDDSQLPKDRFSAERLKGVDSTLKIQPAKLEDSAVYLCASSSGFTRAFFGQGTRLTVV.

V gene TRBV2 combines with J gene TRBJ1-3, with a tentative D call TRBD1 (5 bases). Looked up from germline, CDR1 is SNHLY and CDR2 is FYNNEI. This CDR3 is 18 amino acids long. The V end lost 1 base, the J end lost 0 bases, and 16 bases lay between the germline ends. CDR3 in DNA: TGTGCCAGCAGTGAAGGGGGCATGGGGGTCTACTCTGGAAACACCATATATTTT. It codes for CASSEGGMGVYSGNTIYF.

The rearrangement joins TRBV7-8 to TRBJ2-3; 11 positions match TRBD2. CDR3 size: 19 residues. The germline CDR1 and CDR2 sequences are SGHVS and FQNEAQ. With V trimmed by 5 bases and J by 0 bases, 13 bases remained unmatched. Written as DNA, the CDR3 is TGTGCCAGCAGCCCGGGACTAGCGGAGACGTTATCTAGCACAGATACGCAGTATTTT. Translation gives CASSPGLAETLSSTDTQYF.

The chain uses TRBV7-3 and TRBJ1-5; tentative D call: TRBD1 (5 bases). The CDR3 is made up of 14 amino acids. V was clipped by 5 bases and J by 3 bases, with 11 bases between them. Germline CDR1 SGHTA, CDR2 FQGTGA. In DNA, the CDR3 is TGTGCCAGCAGCCAAGGACACATCAATCAGCCCCAGCATTTT. Translated, it gives CASSQGHINQPQHF.

This chain uses TRBV2 with TRBJ1-5; D uncertain. Deletions cut 7 bases from V and 3 bases from J, with 13 bases between. Germline-derived CDR1 and CDR2 are SNHLY and FYNNEI. The CDR3 is 14 amino acids. The CDR3 loop reads CASMRTGYNQPQHF. As DNA, the CDR3 is TGTGCCAGCATGAGGACCGGTTACAATCAGCCCCAGCATTTT.

There are many counts of this clone. The chain combines TRBV10-3 with TRBJ2-7; D might be TRBD2 (5 bases). The CDR3 is 13 amino acids. Germline assignment: CDR1 ENHRY and CDR2 SYGVKD. V was clipped by 7 bases and J by 5 bases, with 15 bases between them. CDR3 amino acids: CAITDSVGNEQYF. CDR3 bases: TGTGCCATCACGGACTCAGTGGGGAACGAGCAGTACTTC.

This chain links TRBV5-1 with TRBJ1-1; 8 bases are shared with TRBD1. This CDR3 has 14 amino acids. The J segment lost 1 base and the V segment lost 3 bases, leaving 2 bases of the junction unmatched. Germline CDR1 is SGHRS and CDR2 is YFSETQ. The CDR3 DNA follows: TGCGCCAGCAGCTCAGGGGGCGGGAACACTGAAGCTTTCTTT. Residues: CASSSGGGNTEAFF.

The chain uses TRBV4-2 and TRBJ2-2; D uncertain. Trimming shortened V by 3 bases and J by 0 bases, and 14 bases separated the two germline ends. Per the germline V gene, CDR1 is LGHNA and CDR2 is YNFKEQ. This CDR3 is built from 17 residues. CDR3 loop: CASSQAAVAANTGELFF. In DNA form, the CDR3 reads TGTGCCAGCAGCCAGGCCGCAGTTGCAGCGAACACCGGGGAGCTGTTTTTT.

The chain joins TRBV18 to TRBJ2-1; the D gene is possibly TRBD2 (5 bases). Germline V gives CDR1 KGHSH, CDR2 LQKENI. Trimming cost V 3 bases and J 4 bases, with 7 bases left between them. The CDR3 loop spans 13 amino acids. The CDR3 bases are TGTGCCAGCTCACCTCCGGGGTACAATGAGCAGTTCTTC. The encoded protein is CASSPPGYNEQFF.

As DNA, the CDR3 is TGTGCCAGCGAGGGGGCTGCAGAATACAATGAGCAGTTCTTC. Translated, it gives CASEGAAEYNEQFF. This chain uses TRBV2 with TRBJ2-1; 7 nucleotides align to TRBD1. The germline CDR1 and CDR2 sequences are SNHLY and FYNNEI. The CDR3 contains 14 residues. The junction had 8 bases not matched to a gene; V was cut back by 8 bases and J by 4 bases.

The V call is TRBV6-5, the J call TRBJ2-7, with D perhaps matching TRBD1 (5 bases). The CDR3 loop spans 15 amino acids. Looked up from germline, CDR1 is MNHEY and CDR2 is SVGAGI. The V and J ends lost 2 bases and 2 bases respectively, with 13 bases between them. CDR3 sequence reads: CASSYRRQTAYEQYF. CDR3 coding DNA: TGTGCCAGCAGTTACCGGAGACAGACTGCCTACGAGCAGTACTTC.

This clone was counted a single time. The chain recombines TRBV2 with TRBJ1-2; D remains ambiguous. CDR3 length: 11 residues. Germline CDR1 is SNHLY and CDR2 is FYNNEI. V lost 8 bases and J lost 6, with 10 bases in between. The CDR3 nucleotides read TGTGCCAGCCGGGTCTTGGATGGCTACACCTTC. Residues: CASRVLDGYTF. The whole variable domain, filled in from reference TRBV2 and TRBJ1-2, reads EPEVTQTPSHQVTQMGQEVILRCVPISNHLYFYWYRQILGQKVEFLVSFYNNEISEKSEIFDDQFSVERPDGSNFTLKIRSTKLEDSAMYFCASRVLDGYTFGSGTRLTVV.

The V and J genes are TRBV28 and TRBJ2-7, with 9 bases aligning to TRBD1. CDR3 length: 15 residues. The germline V gene has CDR1 MDHEN and CDR2 SYDVKM. The V gene end was trimmed by 2 bases and the J gene end by 5 bases; junction bases not matched to a gene: 7. The CDR3 here is CASSLPGTGSHEQYF. The CDR3 nucleotides read TGTGCCAGCAGTTTACCGGGGACAGGGTCCCACGAGCAGTACTTC. Full variable domain (rest looked up from reference TRBV28 and TRBJ2-7): DVKVTQSSRYLVKRTGEKVFLECVQDMDHENMFWYRQDPGLGLRLIYFSYDVKMKEKGDIPEGYSVSREKKERFSLILESASTNQTSMYLCASSLPGTGSHEQYFGPGTRLTVT.

This chain joins TRBV14 and TRBJ2-3; tentatively, D is TRBD2 (6 bases). Germline V lookup: CDR1 SGHDN, CDR2 FVKESK. Trimming left V 1 base short and J 4 bases short, with 15 bases between. CDR3 length equals 16 residues. The CDR3 protein is CASSQAGGESADTQYF. Written as DNA, the CDR3 is TGTGCCAGCAGCCAAGCCGGGGGAGAGAGCGCAGATACGCAGTATTTT.

This clone was seen more than once but under ten times. The chain links TRBV2 to TRBJ2-3; 7 bases fit TRBD2. With V trimmed by 2 bases and J by 1 base, 3 bases remained unmatched. CDR3 size: 15 residues. From germline, CDR1 is SNHLY and CDR2 FYNNEI. Here the CDR3 DNA reads TGTGCCAGCAGTGAAAGCGGGGTGGGCACAGATACGCAGTATTTT. It yields the protein CASSESGVGTDTQYF.

The rearrangement joins TRBV6-5 to TRBJ1-1; no clear D. V dropped 10 bases and J dropped 4 bases, with 13 bases sitting between them. This CDR3 is built from 12 residues. From germline, CDR1 is MNHEY and CDR2 SVGAGI. The CDR3 protein is CATTGVGTEAFF. Written as DNA, the CDR3 is TGTGCCACCACGGGAGTGGGCACTGAAGCTTTCTTT.

Worth noting for this clone: Germline and junction disagree at one end, which may indicate a read error. The chain has TRBV7-7 and TRBJ1-4; D is undetermined. Looked up from germline, CDR1 is SSHAT and CDR2 is FNYEAQ (reference sequence). The CDR3 length is 13 residues. The CDR3 loop reads CASSPAHNEKLFF. The CDR3 DNA sequence: TGTGCTAGCAGCCCCGCGCATAATGAAAAACTGTTTTTT.

This chain uses TRBV5-1 with TRBJ2-5; TRBD1 matches 9 bases. The V segment lost 4 bases and the J segment 7 bases; nucleotides outside the gene matches: 8. The CDR3 contains 14 residues. In germline, CDR1 is SGHRS, CDR2 YFSETQ. The CDR3 is CASSEGTGLVTQYF. The CDR3 DNA is TGCGCCAGCAGCGAGGGGACAGGGCTCGTGACCCAGTACTTC.

The chain is built from TRBV28 and TRBJ2-5, with D unclear. Germline V gene sequence: CDR1 MDHEN, CDR2 SYDVKM. The length of the CDR3 is 11 residues. The V gene lost 5 bases and the J gene lost 7 bases, with 8 bases spanning the gap. In DNA, the CDR3 is TGTGCCAGCAGTGTGACTCGGACCCAGTACTTC. Translation: CASSVTRTQYF.

This clone was detected a few times. This chain uses TRBV27 with TRBJ2-4, with 11 nucleotides matching TRBD2. The CDR3 is 14 residues long. V was pared by 6 bases and J by 11 bases, with 9 bases of the junction left unmatched. Germline lookup yields CDR1 MNHEY and CDR2 SMNVEV (reference sequence). CDR3 sequence reads: CASRILAGEGFQYF. The CDR3 DNA is TGTGCCAGCAGAATACTAGCGGGAGAGGGCTTTCAGTACTTC.

This chain uses TRBV6-5 with TRBJ1-2; possible D gene TRBD1, 5 bases. CDR1 and CDR2 (germline): MNHEY, SVGAGI. Trimming shortened V by 9 bases and J by 7 bases, and 21 bases separated the two germline ends. The CDR3 has 14 residues. The CDR3 DNA sequence: TGTGCCAGTGCCCGGACAACTCGGCTCTCTGGCTACACCTTC. Its protein is CASARTTRLSGYTF.

Ten or more counts support this clone. The chain recombines TRBV19 with TRBJ1-6, with 7 nucleotides matching TRBD1. The CDR3 is made up of 15 amino acids. Germline trimming cut 5 bases from V and 7 bases from J; bases unmatched to any gene: 8. Per germline, CDR1 LNHDA and CDR2 SQIVND (reference sequence). The CDR3 sequence is CASSSHSTGNSPLHF. The CDR3 DNA follows: TGTGCCAGTAGTTCCCACTCGACAGGGAATTCACCCCTCCACTTT.

The V gene is TRBV13, the J gene TRBJ2-3, with a possible D match to TRBD2 (6 bases). The CDR3 contains 14 residues. Trimming stripped 11 bases from V and 3 bases from J, with 18 bases between. CDR1 and CDR2 (germline): PRHDT, FYEKMQ (reference sequence). This CDR3 reads CASRSFGGTDTQYF. The CDR3, as DNA: TGTGCCTCGAGGAGCTTTGGGGGGACAGATACGCAGTATTTT.